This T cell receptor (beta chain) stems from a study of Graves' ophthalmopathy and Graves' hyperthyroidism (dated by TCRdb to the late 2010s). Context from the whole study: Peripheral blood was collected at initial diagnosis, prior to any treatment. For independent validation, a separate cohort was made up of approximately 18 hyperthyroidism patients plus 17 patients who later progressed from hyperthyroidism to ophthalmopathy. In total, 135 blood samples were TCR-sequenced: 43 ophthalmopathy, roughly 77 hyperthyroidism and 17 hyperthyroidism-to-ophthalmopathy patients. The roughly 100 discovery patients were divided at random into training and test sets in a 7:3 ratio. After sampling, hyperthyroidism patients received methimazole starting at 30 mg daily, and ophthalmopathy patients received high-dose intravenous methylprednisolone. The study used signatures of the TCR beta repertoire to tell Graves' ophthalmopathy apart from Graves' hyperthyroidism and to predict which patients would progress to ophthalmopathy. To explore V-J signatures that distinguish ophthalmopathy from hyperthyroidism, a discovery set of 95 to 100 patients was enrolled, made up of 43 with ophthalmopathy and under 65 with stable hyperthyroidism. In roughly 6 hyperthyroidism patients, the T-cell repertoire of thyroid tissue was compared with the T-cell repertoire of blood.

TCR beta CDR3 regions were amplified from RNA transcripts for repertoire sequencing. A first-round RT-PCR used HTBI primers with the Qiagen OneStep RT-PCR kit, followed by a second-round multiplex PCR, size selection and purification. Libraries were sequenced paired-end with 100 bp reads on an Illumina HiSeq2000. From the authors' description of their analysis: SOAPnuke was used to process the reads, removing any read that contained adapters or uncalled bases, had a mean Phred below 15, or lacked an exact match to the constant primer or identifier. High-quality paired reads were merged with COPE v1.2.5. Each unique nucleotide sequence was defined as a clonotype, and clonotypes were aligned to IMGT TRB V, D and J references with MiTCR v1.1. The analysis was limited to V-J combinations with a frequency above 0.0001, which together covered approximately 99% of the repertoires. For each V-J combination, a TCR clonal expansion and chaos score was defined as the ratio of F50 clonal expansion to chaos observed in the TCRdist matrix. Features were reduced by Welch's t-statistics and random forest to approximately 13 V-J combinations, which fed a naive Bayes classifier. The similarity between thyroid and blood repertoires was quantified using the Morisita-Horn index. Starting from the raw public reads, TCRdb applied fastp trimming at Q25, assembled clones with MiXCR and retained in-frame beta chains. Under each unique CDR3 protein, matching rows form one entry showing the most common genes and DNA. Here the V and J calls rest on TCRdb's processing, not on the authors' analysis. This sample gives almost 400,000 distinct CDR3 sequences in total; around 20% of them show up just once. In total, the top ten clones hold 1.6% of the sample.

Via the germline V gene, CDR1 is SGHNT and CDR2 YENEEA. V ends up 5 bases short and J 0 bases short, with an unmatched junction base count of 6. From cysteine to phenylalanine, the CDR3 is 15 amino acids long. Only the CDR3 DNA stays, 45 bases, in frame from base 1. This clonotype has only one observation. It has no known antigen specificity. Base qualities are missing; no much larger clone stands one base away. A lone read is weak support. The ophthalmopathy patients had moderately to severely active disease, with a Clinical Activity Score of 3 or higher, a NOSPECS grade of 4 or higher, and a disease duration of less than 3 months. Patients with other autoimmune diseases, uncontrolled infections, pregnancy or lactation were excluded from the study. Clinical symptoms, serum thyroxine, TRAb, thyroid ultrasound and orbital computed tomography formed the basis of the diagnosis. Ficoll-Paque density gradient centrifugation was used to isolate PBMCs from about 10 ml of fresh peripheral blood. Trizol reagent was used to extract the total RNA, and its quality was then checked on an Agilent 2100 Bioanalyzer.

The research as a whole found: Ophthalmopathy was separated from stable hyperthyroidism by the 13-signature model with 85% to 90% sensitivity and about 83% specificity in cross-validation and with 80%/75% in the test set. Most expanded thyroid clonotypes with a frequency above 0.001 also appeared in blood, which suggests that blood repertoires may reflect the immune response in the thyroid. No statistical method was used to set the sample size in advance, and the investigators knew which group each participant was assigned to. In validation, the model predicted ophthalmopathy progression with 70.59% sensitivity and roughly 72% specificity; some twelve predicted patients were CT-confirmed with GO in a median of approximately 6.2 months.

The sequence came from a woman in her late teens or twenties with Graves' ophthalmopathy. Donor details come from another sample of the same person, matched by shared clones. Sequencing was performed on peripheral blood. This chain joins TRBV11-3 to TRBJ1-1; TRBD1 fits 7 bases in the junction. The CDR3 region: CASSPRGQMNTEAFF. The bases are TGTGCCAGCAGCCCGCGGGGACAGATGAACACTGAAGCTTTCTTT.